The clone carrying this T cell receptor (beta chain) has a single count. Its antigen is undetermined. This entry comes from a study of blood T cells in healthy people across ages. Germline V gives CDR1 LNHNV, CDR2 YYDKDF (reference sequence). The V segment lost 4 bases and the J segment 1 base; nucleotides outside the gene matches: 5. This CDR3 comprises 15 residues. Through a sample-barcoded 5' primer and a J-beta primer mix, a second PCR was run for about 6 to 11 cycles. TCRdb reprocessed the 5' RACE reads via MiXCR and lists one record per CDR3 protein. The sample lists about 900,000 distinct CDR3 sequences, about 59% occurring once. Study observations and caveats: Diversity estimates drawn from one million T cells were deemed underestimates. Since the PBMCs were unsorted, naive and antigen-experienced cells could not be conclusively compared.

Drawing of peripheral blood yielded ten milliliters from each donor. A minimum of 6.5 million PBMCs was isolated per sample. J is TRBJ2-7 and V is TRBV15, with 9 positions matching TRBD1. What was sequenced was blood. The sequence was obtained from a young man in good health. The CDR3 DNA is TGTGCCACCAGCAAAGACAGGGGGGCATCCTACGAGCAGTACTTC. Encoded protein: CATSKDRGASYEQYF.